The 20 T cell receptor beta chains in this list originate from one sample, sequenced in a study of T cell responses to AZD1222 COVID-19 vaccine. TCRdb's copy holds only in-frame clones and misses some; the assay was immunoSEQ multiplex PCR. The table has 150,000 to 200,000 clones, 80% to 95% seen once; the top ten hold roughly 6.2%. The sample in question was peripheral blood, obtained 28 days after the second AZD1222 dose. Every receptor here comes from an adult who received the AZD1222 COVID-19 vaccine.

The CDR3 region has the DNA TGCGCCAGCAGCCAAGCTCCGAATGAAAAACTGTTTTTT. Translating it yields CASSQAPNEKLFF. The chain links TRBV4-1 to TRBJ1-4; unclear D gene. The CDR3 runs to 13 residues. CDR1 and CDR2 (germline): MGHRA, YSYEKL. With 1 base removed from V and 5 bases from J, the gap between germline ends came to 5 bases.

The CDR3 loop reads CASSPGANTGELFF. DNA for the CDR3: TGTGCCAGCAGCCCCGGCGCGAACACCGGGGAGCTGTTTTTT. V and J are TRBV3-1 (or the pseudogene TRBV3-2) and TRBJ2-2; D remains unclear. CDR1 LGHDT and CDR2 YNNKEL come from the germline V gene (reference sequence). V was pared by 4 bases and J by 0 bases, with 6 bases between. This CDR3 has 14 residues.

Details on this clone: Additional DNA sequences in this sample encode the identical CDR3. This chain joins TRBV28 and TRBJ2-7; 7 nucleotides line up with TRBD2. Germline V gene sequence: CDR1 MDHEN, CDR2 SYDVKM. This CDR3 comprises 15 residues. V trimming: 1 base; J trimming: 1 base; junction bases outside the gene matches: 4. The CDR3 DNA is TGTGCCAGCAGTTTATCGGCTAGCGGATCCTACGAGCAGTACTTC. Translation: CASSLSASGSYEQYF.

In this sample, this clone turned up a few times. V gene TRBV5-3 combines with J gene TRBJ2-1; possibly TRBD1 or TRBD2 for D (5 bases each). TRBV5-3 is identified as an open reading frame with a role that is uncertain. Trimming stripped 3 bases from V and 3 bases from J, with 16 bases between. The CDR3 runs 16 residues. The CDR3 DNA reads TGTGCCAGAAGCTCGGTAACCAGGGAGAACTACAATGAGCAGTTCTTC. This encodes CARSSVTRENYNEQFF.

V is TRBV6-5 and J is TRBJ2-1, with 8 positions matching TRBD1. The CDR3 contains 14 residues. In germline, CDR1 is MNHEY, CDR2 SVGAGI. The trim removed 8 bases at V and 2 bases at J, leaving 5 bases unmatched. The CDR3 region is CASRKDRAYNEQFF. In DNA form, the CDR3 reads TGTGCCAGCCGTAAGGACAGGGCCTACAATGAGCAGTTCTTC.

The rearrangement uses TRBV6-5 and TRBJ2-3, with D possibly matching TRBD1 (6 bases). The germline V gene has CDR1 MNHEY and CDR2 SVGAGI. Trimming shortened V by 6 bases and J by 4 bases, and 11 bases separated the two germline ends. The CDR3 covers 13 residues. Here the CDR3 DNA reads TGTGCCAGCAGGAGAGAGGGGGCAGATACGCAGTATTTT. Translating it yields CASRREGADTQYF.

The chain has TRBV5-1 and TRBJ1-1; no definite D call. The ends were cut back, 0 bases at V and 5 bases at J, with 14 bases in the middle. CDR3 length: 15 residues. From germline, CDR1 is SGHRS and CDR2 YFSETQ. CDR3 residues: CASSLAGGEGTEAFF. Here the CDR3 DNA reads TGCGCCAGCAGCTTGGCCGGCGGGGAGGGAACTGAAGCTTTCTTT.

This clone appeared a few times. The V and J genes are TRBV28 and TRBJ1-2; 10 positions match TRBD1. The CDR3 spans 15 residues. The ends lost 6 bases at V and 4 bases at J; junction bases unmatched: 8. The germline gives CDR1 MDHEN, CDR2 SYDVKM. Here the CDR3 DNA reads TGTGCCAGCAGCCAAGCCGGGACAGGGGTCTATGGCTACACCTTC. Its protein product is CASSQAGTGVYGYTF.

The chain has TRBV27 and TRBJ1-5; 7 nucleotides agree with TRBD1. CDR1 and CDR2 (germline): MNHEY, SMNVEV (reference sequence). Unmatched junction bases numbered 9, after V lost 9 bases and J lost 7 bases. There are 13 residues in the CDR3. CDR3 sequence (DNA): TGTGCCAGGACTAGCAGGGGGGTACAGCCCCAGCATTTT. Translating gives CARTSRGVQPQHF.

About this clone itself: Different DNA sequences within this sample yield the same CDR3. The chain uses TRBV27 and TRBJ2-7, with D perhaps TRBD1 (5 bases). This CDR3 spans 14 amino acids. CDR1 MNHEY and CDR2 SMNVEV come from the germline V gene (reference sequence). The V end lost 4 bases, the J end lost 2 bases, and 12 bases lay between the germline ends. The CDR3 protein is CASSSIDRPYEQYF. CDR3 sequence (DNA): TGTGCCAGCAGTTCCATCGACAGACCCTACGAGCAGTACTTC.

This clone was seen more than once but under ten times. Here the CDR3 reads CASRGTSGSFSYEQYF. The CDR3 nucleotides read TGTGCCAGCAGGGGGACTAGCGGGTCCTTCTCCTACGAGCAGTACTTC. The V call is TRBV6-6, the J call TRBJ2-7; 12 bases are a match to TRBD2. Germline loops: CDR1 MNHNY, CDR2 SVGAGI (reference sequence). The V and J ends lost 6 bases and 0 bases, in that order; junction bases with no gene match: 6. The length of the CDR3 is 16 residues.

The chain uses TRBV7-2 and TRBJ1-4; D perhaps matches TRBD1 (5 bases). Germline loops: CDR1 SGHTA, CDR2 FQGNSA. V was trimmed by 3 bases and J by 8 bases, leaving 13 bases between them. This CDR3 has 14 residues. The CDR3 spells CASSFGQGPEKLFF. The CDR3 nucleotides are TGTGCCAGCAGCTTTGGTCAGGGTCCCGAAAAACTGTTTTTT.

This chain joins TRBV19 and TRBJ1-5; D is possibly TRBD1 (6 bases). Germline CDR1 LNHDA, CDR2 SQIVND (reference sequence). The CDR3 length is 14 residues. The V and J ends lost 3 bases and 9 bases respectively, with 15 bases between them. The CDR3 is CASSIATGYLPQHF. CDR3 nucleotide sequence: TGTGCCAGTAGTATTGCTACAGGGTATCTGCCCCAGCATTTT. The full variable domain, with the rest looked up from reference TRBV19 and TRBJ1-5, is DGGITQSPKYLFRKEGQNVTLSCEQNLNHDAMYWYRQDPGQGLRLIYYSQIVNDFQKGDIAEGYSVSREKKESFPLTVTSAQKNPTAFYLCASSIATGYLPQHFGDGTRLSIL.

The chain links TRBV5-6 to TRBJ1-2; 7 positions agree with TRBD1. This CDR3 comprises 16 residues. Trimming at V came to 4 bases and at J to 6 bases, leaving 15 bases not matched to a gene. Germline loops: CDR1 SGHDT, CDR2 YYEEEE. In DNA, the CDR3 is TGTGCCAGCAGCCCAAAAACGTTACAGGGGAGCCATGGCTACACCTTC. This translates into CASSPKTLQGSHGYTF.

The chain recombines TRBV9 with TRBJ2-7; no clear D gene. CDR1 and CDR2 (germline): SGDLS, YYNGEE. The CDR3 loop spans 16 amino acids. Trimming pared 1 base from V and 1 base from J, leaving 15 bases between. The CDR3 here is CASSVRPESKSYEQYF. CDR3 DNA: TGTGCCAGCAGCGTAAGACCTGAGAGCAAATCCTACGAGCAGTACTTC.

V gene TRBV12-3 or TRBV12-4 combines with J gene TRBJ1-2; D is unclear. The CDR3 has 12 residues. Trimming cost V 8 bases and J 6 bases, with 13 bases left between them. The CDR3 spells CASGKPYNGYTF. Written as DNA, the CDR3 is TGTGCCAGCGGAAAACCTTACAATGGCTACACCTTC.

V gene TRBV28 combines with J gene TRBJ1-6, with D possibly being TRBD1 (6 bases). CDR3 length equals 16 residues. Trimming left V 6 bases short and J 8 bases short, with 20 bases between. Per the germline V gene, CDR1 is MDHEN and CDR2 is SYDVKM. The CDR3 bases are TGTGCCAGCAGCCTAACGGGTTCGGGGGCTTATTCACCCCTCCACTTT. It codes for CASSLTGSGAYSPLHF.

The CDR3 DNA follows: TGTGCCAGCAGTGAAATGAGGGCCCGGGGTATTAAAAAACTGTTTTTT. Translation: CASSEMRARGIKKLFF. The chain is built from TRBV2 and TRBJ1-4; D call uncertain. The germline V gene encodes CDR1 SNHLY and CDR2 FYNNEI. Trimming took 2 bases from V and 9 from J, leaving 19 bases between them. This CDR3 is built from 16 residues.

As DNA, the CDR3 is TGTGCCAGCAGCCTACTAGCGGGGGGCTCAGATACGCAGTATTTT. This codes for CASSLLAGGSDTQYF. The chain uses TRBV2 and TRBJ2-3; 12 bases match TRBD2. V trimming: 6 bases; J trimming: 4 bases; junction bases outside the gene matches: 5. The CDR3 totals 15 residues. The germline V gene encodes CDR1 SNHLY and CDR2 FYNNEI.

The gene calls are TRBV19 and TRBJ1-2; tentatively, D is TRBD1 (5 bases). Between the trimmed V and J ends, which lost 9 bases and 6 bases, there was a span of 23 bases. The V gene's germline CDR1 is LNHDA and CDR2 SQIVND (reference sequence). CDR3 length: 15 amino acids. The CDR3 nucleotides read TGTGCCAGCAGACTCCGCCCGGGACGCACCAATGGCTACACCTTC. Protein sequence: CASRLRPGRTNGYTF.